Below, 9 T cell receptor beta chains from the same sample are listed, as sequenced in a study of Ad26.COV2.S vaccination and SARS-CoV-2 variants. The treatment here: roughly 20 received Ad26.COV2.S at low or high dose, single or two shots; 5 received placebo; per-sample allocation not given. Samples were taken on day 63 after the first vaccine or placebo injection. Generated by immunoSEQ multiplex PCR, the TCRdb table keeps only in-frame clones and is missing some. This sample has around 450,000 clones, with around nine tenths found just once. The sample here was peripheral blood, taken in a trial of Ad26.COV2.S vaccine versus placebo. Receptors were obtained from a person between 18 and 59 years old who received the Ad26.COV2.S COVID-19 vaccine or a placebo.

This sequence joins TRBV7-6 and TRBJ2-7; 8 bases line up with TRBD2. J gave up 0 bases and V 5 bases, and 6 bases lay outside the gene matches. From germline, CDR1 is SGHVS and CDR2 FNYEAQ. CDR3 length: 15 amino acids. The CDR3 sequence: CASSPSGGLSYEQYF. CDR3 nucleotides: TGTGCCAGCAGCCCCAGCGGGGGCCTCTCCTACGAGCAGTACTTC.

This clone came up a few times. This sequence joins TRBV19 and TRBJ1-5; TRBD1 agrees at 8 bases. Germline V lookup: CDR1 LNHDA, CDR2 SQIVND (reference sequence). The CDR3 extends over 17 amino acids. The trim removed 6 bases at V and 6 bases at J, leaving 16 bases unmatched. The CDR3 DNA reads as TGTGCCAGTAGCATCGCCCACAGACAGGGGTTGAGTCAGCCCCAGCATTTT. Encoded protein: CASSIAHRQGLSQPQHF. Full variable domain (rest looked up from reference TRBV19 and TRBJ1-5): DGGITQSPKYLFRKEGQNVTLSCEQNLNHDAMYWYRQDPGQGLRLIYYSQIVNDFQKGDIAEGYSVSREKKESFPLTVTSAQKNPTAFYLCASSIAHRQGLSQPQHFGDGTRLSIL.

This rearrangement joins TRBV6-2 or TRBV6-3 to TRBJ2-1, with TRBD1 matching over 8 bases. The CDR3 contains 15 residues. Germline-derived CDR1 and CDR2 are MNHEY and SVGEGT. Trimming at V came to 5 bases and at J to 10 bases, leaving 13 bases not matched to a gene. The DNA of the CDR3 is TGTGCCAGCAGTCTCCAGGGACAGGCGGTGGGGGAGCAGTTCTTC. It codes for CASSLQGQAVGEQFF.

This chain connects TRBV5-1 to TRBJ2-1; TRBD1 matches at 11 bases. The germline V gene has CDR1 SGHRS and CDR2 YFSETQ. This CDR3 comprises 16 residues. V shed 0 bases and J 3 bases; nucleotides not matched to a gene: 2. CDR3 sequence (DNA): TGCGCCAGCAGCTTGGCGGGACAGGGGGACTACAATGAGCAGTTCTTC. It yields the protein CASSLAGQGDYNEQFF.

Worth noting for this clone: Additional DNA sequences in this sample encode the identical CDR3. The V call is TRBV12-3 or TRBV12-4, the J call TRBJ1-2, with D perhaps TRBD1 (5 bases). V was pared by 3 bases and J by 5 bases, with 7 bases between. This CDR3 region has 12 residues. CDR3 DNA sequence: TGTGCCAGCAGTTTCGGGGGTTATGGCTACACCTTC. Amino acids: CASSFGGYGYTF.

The chain carries TRBV6-2 or TRBV6-3 and TRBJ1-5; 11 bases map to TRBD1. The germline CDR1 and CDR2 sequences are MNHEY and SVGEGT. The CDR3 spans 14 residues. J lost 6 bases, V lost 6 bases, and 4 bases had no gene match. CDR3 coding DNA: TGTGCCAGCAGCCGGACAGGGGGCGGTCAGCCCCAGCATTTT. Translated, it gives CASSRTGGGQPQHF.

J is TRBJ2-4 and V is TRBV7-9; maybe TRBD1 (6 bases). This CDR3 contains 15 residues. V dropped 5 bases and J dropped 0 bases, with 11 bases sitting between them. Looked up from germline, CDR1 is SEHNR and CDR2 is FQNEAQ (reference sequence). The CDR3 DNA follows: TGTGCCAGCAGCCCGGACAGTTTAGCCAAAAACATTCAGTACTTC. As protein: CASSPDSLAKNIQYF.

This chain uses TRBV7-9 with TRBJ2-3; 8 positions agree with TRBD2. Germline CDR1 SEHNR, CDR2 FQNEAQ (reference sequence). CDR3 size: 14 residues. After removal of 4 bases from V and 5 bases from J, the junction contained 5 bases not matched to a gene. The CDR3 coding sequence is TGTGCCAGCAGCTCGGGACTAGGAATAGATACGCAGTATTTT. Residues: CASSSGLGIDTQYF.

The chain employs TRBV12-3 or TRBV12-4 and TRBJ1-2; 7 bases agree with TRBD1. The CDR3 sequence is 12 residues long. Unmatched junction bases numbered 4, after V lost 4 bases and J lost 8 bases. The CDR3 DNA is TGTGCCAGCAGTTACAGGGGTGGGGGCTACACCTTC. Amino acids: CASSYRGGGYTF.